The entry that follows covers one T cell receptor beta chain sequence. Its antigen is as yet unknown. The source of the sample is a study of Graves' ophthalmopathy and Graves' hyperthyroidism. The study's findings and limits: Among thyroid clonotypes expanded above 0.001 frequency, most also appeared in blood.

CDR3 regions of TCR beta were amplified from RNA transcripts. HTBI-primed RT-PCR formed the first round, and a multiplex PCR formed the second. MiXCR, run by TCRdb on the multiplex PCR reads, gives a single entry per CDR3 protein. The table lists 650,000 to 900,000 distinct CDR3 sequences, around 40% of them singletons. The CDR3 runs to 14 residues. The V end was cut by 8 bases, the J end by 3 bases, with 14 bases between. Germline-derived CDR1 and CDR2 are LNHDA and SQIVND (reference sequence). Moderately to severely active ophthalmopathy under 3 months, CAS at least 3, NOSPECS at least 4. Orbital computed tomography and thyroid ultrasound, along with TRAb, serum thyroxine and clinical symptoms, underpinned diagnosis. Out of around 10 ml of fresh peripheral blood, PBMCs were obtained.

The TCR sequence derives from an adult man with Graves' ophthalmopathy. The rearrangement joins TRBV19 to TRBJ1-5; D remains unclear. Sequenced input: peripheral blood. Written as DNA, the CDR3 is TGTGCCAGTGCCTACAAGAGACCCAATCAGCCCCAGCATTTT. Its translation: CASAYKRPNQPQHF.